Listed here are 32 T cell receptor beta chains from one sample, sequenced in a study of blood T cell repertoires in COVID-19. TCRdb's table, derived via immunoSEQ multiplex PCR, lists solely in-frame clones and lacks some. In the table there are 250,000 to 350,000 clones, approximately 90% of which are singletons. Source material: peripheral blood. These receptors all stem from a woman in her forties or fifties who had recovered from COVID-19.

This clone is labeled medium-sized. The chain couples TRBV9 to TRBJ2-7; 9 nucleotides agree with TRBD1. The V gene's germline CDR1 is SGDLS and CDR2 YYNGEE. J was trimmed by 2 bases and V by 5 bases; bases with no gene match: 8. The length of the CDR3 is 15 residues. CDR3 nucleotide sequence: TGTGCCAGCAGTCTAGGACAGGGGTCAACCTACGAGCAGTACTTC. It codes for CASSLGQGSTYEQYF.

This clone was counted a few times. The rearrangement links TRBV7-3 to TRBJ1-2, with D perhaps matching TRBD1 (5 bases). Trimming removed 4 bases at V and 5 bases at J, with 20 bases between. Germline V gives CDR1 SGHTA, CDR2 FQGTGA. The CDR3 is 16 amino acids. The CDR3 nucleotides are TGTGCCAGCAGCTACCCATCCAGGGAACAGGAGTATGGCTACACCTTC. Protein product: CASSYPSREQEYGYTF.

The chain links TRBV27 to TRBJ2-2, with a weak D call TRBD1 (5 bases). V was shortened by 4 bases and J by 3 bases, with 9 bases between the two germline ends. The CDR3 is 14 residues long. Per germline, CDR1 MNHEY and CDR2 SMNVEV (reference sequence). Here the CDR3 DNA reads TGTGCCAGCAGTTCGCAGGGATACACCGGGGAGCTGTTTTTT. This translates into CASSSQGYTGELFF.

The chain links TRBV10-3 to TRBJ1-3; D remains ambiguous. The CDR3 is made up of 13 amino acids. Trimming removed 2 bases from V and 2 bases from J, with 4 bases in between. In germline, CDR1 is ENHRY, CDR2 SYGVKD. CDR3 coding DNA: TGTGCCATCAGTGAGACAGCTGGAAACACCATATATTTT. Protein sequence: CAISETAGNTIYF.

This clone has only one observation. The DNA of the CDR3 is TGTGCCAGCAGCTTAAGACGGGAACCCTACAATGAGCAGTTCTTC. Encoded protein: CASSLRREPYNEQFF. This rearrangement joins TRBV7-2 to TRBJ2-1, with a tentative D call TRBD2 (5 bases). The germline V and J ends were trimmed by 2 bases and 2 bases, with 10 bases remaining between them. The CDR3 has 15 amino acids. The germline CDR1 and CDR2 sequences are SGHTA and FQGNSA. Full variable domain (missing parts from reference TRBV7-2 and TRBJ2-1): GAGVSQSPSNKVTEKGKDVELRCDPISGHTALYWYRQSLGQGLEFLIYFQGNSAPDKSGLPSDRFSAERTGGSVSTLTIQRTQQEDSAVYLCASSLRREPYNEQFFGPGTRLTVL.

This chain connects TRBV28 to TRBJ1-1; no clear D gene. Per the germline V gene, CDR1 is MDHEN and CDR2 is SYDVKM. The CDR3 extends over 12 amino acids. Trimming removed 5 bases at V and 3 bases at J, with 7 bases between. The CDR3 nucleotides read TGTGCCAGCAGTCCCCTTTACACTGAAGCTTTCTTT. Translating it yields CASSPLYTEAFF.

The chain uses TRBV20-1 and TRBJ1-5; TRBD1 might be the D (5 bases). Germline V CDR1 and CDR2: DFQATT, SNEGSKA (reference sequence). Trimming cost V 3 bases and J 3 bases, with 18 bases left between them. The CDR3 totals 16 residues. CDR3 protein: CSASGPRGRVNQPQHF. The CDR3 bases are TGCAGTGCTAGTGGCCCCAGAGGCAGGGTCAATCAGCCCCAGCATTTT.

The chain recombines TRBV7-3 with TRBJ2-2, with a tentative D call TRBD2 (5 bases). This CDR3 has 15 residues. The ends were cut back, 1 base at V and 8 bases at J, with 14 bases in the middle. Per germline, CDR1 SGHTA and CDR2 FQGTGA. CDR3 sequence reads: CASSLIPSPGGELFF. The DNA for the CDR3 is TGTGCCAGCAGCTTAATCCCTAGCCCGGGTGGGGAGCTGTTTTTT.

V usage is TRBV7-9 and J usage is TRBJ2-7; D gene ambiguous. Germline V lookup: CDR1 SEHNR, CDR2 FQNEAQ (reference sequence). The germline V and J ends were trimmed by 1 base and 2 bases, with 12 bases remaining between them. The length of the CDR3 is 15 residues. The CDR3 DNA sequence: TGTGCCAGCAGCTTAGGGCCGGAGCGAGCCTACGAGCAGTACTTC. This sequence encodes CASSLGPERAYEQYF.

V usage is TRBV7-6 and J usage is TRBJ2-2, with 7 positions matching TRBD1. The germline V gene has CDR1 SGHVS and CDR2 FNYEAQ. The CDR3 totals 18 residues. After removal of 2 bases from V and 6 bases from J, the junction contained 15 bases not matched to a gene. For the CDR3, the DNA is TGTGCCAGCAGCTTACTCTCGGGGACAGCGCTTTTCGCCGGGGAGCTGTTTTTT. This gives the protein CASSLLSGTALFAGELFF.

The rearrangement joins TRBV6-5 to TRBJ1-2; possible D gene TRBD1, 6 bases. Trimming left V 3 bases short and J 8 bases short, with 10 bases between. Per the germline V gene, CDR1 is MNHEY and CDR2 is SVGAGI. The CDR3 has 12 residues. The CDR3 sequence is CASSYSGEGYTF. As DNA, the CDR3 is TGTGCCAGCAGTTATTCAGGGGAAGGCTACACCTTC.

The chain links TRBV5-6 to TRBJ1-1, with 8 nucleotides matching TRBD1. The CDR3 contains 13 residues. The trim removed 1 base at V and 4 bases at J, leaving 0 bases unmatched. Germline V lookup: CDR1 SGHDT, CDR2 YYEEEE. CDR3 loop: CASSLTGGTEAFF. The CDR3 DNA reads as TGTGCCAGCAGCTTGACAGGGGGCACTGAAGCTTTCTTT.

The chain joins TRBV5-6 to TRBJ2-7, with 8 positions matching TRBD1. This CDR3 has 15 amino acids. Germline V gene sequence: CDR1 SGHDT, CDR2 YYEEEE. J was trimmed by 7 bases and V by 2 bases; bases with no gene match: 11. CDR3 DNA: TGTGCCAGCAGCTTTTATGGGACAGGCGGTCAGGAGCAGTACTTC. It specifies CASSFYGTGGQEQYF.

CDR3 region: CASSPLRGYTF. Here the CDR3 DNA reads TGTGCCAGCAGTCCTCTACGTGGCTACACCTTC. The V call is TRBV28, the J call TRBJ1-2, with D unresolved. Deletions cut 5 bases from V and 7 bases from J, with 8 bases between. This CDR3 has 11 amino acids. Germline CDR1 is MDHEN and CDR2 is SYDVKM.

V and J are TRBV7-3 and TRBJ1-1, with 10 bases matching TRBD1. This CDR3 region has 12 residues. Germline lookup yields CDR1 SGHTA and CDR2 FQGTGA. Unmatched junction bases numbered 5, after V lost 5 bases and J lost 11 bases. CDR3 region: CASSTDRGVAFF. CDR3 coding DNA: TGTGCCAGCAGCACGGACAGGGGGGTGGCTTTCTTT.

The chain employs TRBV9 and TRBJ1-2, with D unclear. CDR1 is SGDLS and CDR2 is YYNGEE in the germline V gene. The CDR3 has 19 amino acids. The V gene lost 4 bases and the J gene lost 0 bases, with 25 bases spanning the gap. The CDR3, as DNA: TGTGCCAGCAGCCTTAATGATGTGGCCCCTCTTGACTCTAACTATGGCTACACCTTC. Its protein is CASSLNDVAPLDSNYGYTF.

The rearrangement uses TRBV27 and TRBJ2-6, with D tentatively TRBD1 (6 bases). Deletions cut 3 bases from V and 4 bases from J, with 10 bases between. The CDR3 extends over 15 amino acids. Per germline, CDR1 MNHEY and CDR2 SMNVEV (reference sequence). In DNA form, the CDR3 reads TGTGCCAGCAGTTTCACAGGGTCAGGGGCCAACGTCCTGACTTTC. The encoded protein is CASSFTGSGANVLTF.

The chain carries TRBV7-3 and TRBJ2-5; the match to TRBD1 covers 9 bases. The trim removed 1 base at V and 3 bases at J, leaving 6 bases unmatched. The CDR3 has 16 residues. The germline gives CDR1 SGHTA, CDR2 FQGTGA. CDR3 coding DNA: TGTGCCAGCAGCTTAAGGGCCTGGGACAGGGAAGAGACCCAGTACTTC. Its translation: CASSLRAWDREETQYF.

The rearrangement joins TRBV28 to TRBJ1-1; D gene unclear. Trimming took off 3 bases at V and 0 bases at J, with 5 bases between the two ends. CDR1 and CDR2 (germline): MDHEN, SYDVKM. This CDR3 contains 13 residues. As DNA, the CDR3 is TGTGCCAGCAGTTTGTCAGTGAACACTGAAGCTTTCTTT. This gives the protein CASSLSVNTEAFF.

The gene calls are TRBV11-2 and TRBJ1-1; unclear D gene. The CDR3 contains 15 residues. Per germline, CDR1 SGHAT and CDR2 FQNNGV. V lost 1 base and J lost 0, with 9 bases in between. DNA for the CDR3: TGTGCCAGCAGCTTAGGGGCACTTATGAACACTGAAGCTTTCTTT. Protein product: CASSLGALMNTEAFF.

As for this clone: No conserved phenylalanine or tryptophan is present at the end of the CDR3, so a read error is the likely explanation. V usage is TRBV7-2 and J usage is TRBJ2-7, with D possibly TRBD1 on 6 matching bases. Gene TRBJ2-1 matches the end of the DNA better, so the J call may be wrong. Germline CDR1 is SGHTA and CDR2 is FQGNSA. This CDR3 is built from 14 residues. The CDR3 sequence: CASSLGFPTGHQFL. The CDR3 DNA sequence: TGTGCCAGCAGCTTAGGATTTCCCACGGGACACCAGTTCCTC.

The genes are TRBV6-2 or TRBV6-3 and TRBJ1-5; D is ambiguous. V dropped 4 bases and J dropped 3 bases, with 13 bases sitting between them. In germline, CDR1 is MNHEY, CDR2 SVGEGT. The CDR3 loop spans 15 amino acids. Here the CDR3 reads CASSSPRRINQPQHF. The DNA of the CDR3 is TGTGCCAGCAGTTCCCCCAGGAGGATCAATCAGCCCCAGCATTTT.

The gene calls are TRBV9 and TRBJ1-2, with D tentatively TRBD1 (5 bases). V lost 0 bases and J 4 bases, leaving 7 bases between the germline ends. Germline V gene sequence: CDR1 SGDLS, CDR2 YYNGEE. The CDR3 contains 13 residues. CDR3 nucleotides: TGTGCCAGCAGCGTAGGACAGCCCTATGGCTACACCTTC. As protein: CASSVGQPYGYTF.

The table lists this clone with a count of one. This sequence joins TRBV18 and TRBJ2-3, with D perhaps matching TRBD1 (6 bases). The CDR3 length is 19 residues. Trimming removed 3 bases from V and 0 bases from J, with 22 bases in between. Germline-derived CDR1 and CDR2 are KGHSH and LQKENI. In nucleotides, the CDR3 is TGTGCCAGCTCACCTCCCGTTCCGGGACACGCGATAAGCACAGATACGCAGTATTTT. Amino acid sequence: CASSPPVPGHAISTDTQYF.

CDR3 in DNA: TGTGCCATCACCTCGGGACTAGCGGGCGTTAGCACAGATACGCAGTATTTT. This sequence encodes CAITSGLAGVSTDTQYF. V gene TRBV10-3 combines with J gene TRBJ2-3; 12 bases agree with TRBD2. CDR3 length equals 17 residues. Germline V gene data show CDR1 as ENHRY and CDR2 as SYGVKD. With 7 bases clipped from V and 0 bases from J, the junction kept 8 bases outside the gene matches.

This clone has just one count. J is TRBJ2-2 and V is TRBV27; D unclear. Germline values: CDR1 MNHEY, CDR2 SMNVEV (reference sequence). The CDR3 extends over 15 amino acids. Trimming removed 0 bases at V and 4 bases at J, with 9 bases between. CDR3 nucleotide sequence: TGTGCCAGCAGTTTATCCCCACAAAGCACCGGGGAGCTGTTTTTT. As protein: CASSLSPQSTGELFF.

This clone was recorded once. The chain employs TRBV4-2 and TRBJ2-6, with D perhaps TRBD2 (5 bases). This CDR3 comprises 18 residues. V lost 0 bases, J lost 0 bases, and 12 bases lay in between. Looked up from germline, CDR1 is LGHNA and CDR2 is YNFKEQ. DNA of the CDR3: TGTGCCAGCAGCCAAGATCATTGGGCGGGCTCTGGGGCCAACGTCCTGACTTTC. Encoded protein: CASSQDHWAGSGANVLTF.

This chain joins TRBV5-1 and TRBJ2-1; 7 bases fit TRBD2. The CDR3 extends over 15 amino acids. The germline CDR1 and CDR2 sequences are SGHRS and YFSETQ. Unmatched junction bases numbered 4, after V lost 4 bases and J lost 0 bases. CDR3 amino acids: CASSPLAASYNEQFF. The CDR3 DNA is TGCGCCAGCAGCCCCCTAGCGGCCTCCTACAATGAGCAGTTCTTC.

This chain links TRBV6-5 with TRBJ1-1; D call uncertain. Germline V gene lookup returns CDR1 MNHEY and CDR2 SVGAGI. V was pared by 6 bases and J by 5 bases, with 13 bases between. The CDR3 totals 13 residues. In DNA, the CDR3 is TGTGCCAGCAGCTCAAGGGAGGAAACTGAAGCTTTCTTT. Translated, it gives CASSSREETEAFF.

The rearrangement uses TRBV29-1 and TRBJ2-7, with D possibly matching TRBD1 (5 bases). V was pared by 5 bases and J by 5 bases, with 10 bases between. The CDR3 is 11 amino acids. Looked up from germline, CDR1 is SQVTM and CDR2 is ANQGSEA. The CDR3 nucleotides read TGCAGCGTTCATAGGGGCAACGAGCAGTACTTC. Encoded protein: CSVHRGNEQYF.

The chain is built from TRBV29-1 and TRBJ1-4, with 9 positions matching TRBD1. The CDR3 totals 13 residues. The V segment lost 7 bases and the J segment 5 bases; nucleotides outside the gene matches: 5. Germline V gives CDR1 SQVTM, CDR2 ANQGSEA. DNA for the CDR3: TGCAGCGCCACGGACAGGGGAAATGAAAAACTGTTTTTT. The encoded protein is CSATDRGNEKLFF.

V and J are TRBV28 and TRBJ1-3, with 7 bases identical to TRBD1. The CDR3 spans 15 residues. Trimming took 5 bases from V and 4 from J; bases not matched to a gene: 8. The germline CDR1 and CDR2 sequences are MDHEN and SYDVKM. The DNA of the CDR3 is TGTGCCAGCAGTCGCAGACAGGGAACGGGAAACACCATATATTTT. Its translation: CASSRRQGTGNTIYF.